This T cell receptor (beta chain) stems from a study of blood T cell repertoires in COVID-19. For the study at large: Acute and convalescent COVID-19 samples came from the United States, Italy and Spain. PBMCs, B-cell-depleted T cells, or T cells provided the cDNA or gDNA that made up the material.

Generated by immunoSEQ multiplex PCR, the TCRdb table keeps only in-frame clones and is missing some. The sample lists some 150,000 clones, 65% to 90% occurring once. The Seattle patients joined while their infection was active and were tracked longitudinally afterward. This clonotype was sampled from a woman aged 55-70 years with COVID-19, enrolled during active disease. The sample comprised peripheral blood.

The CDR3 sequence is CASSYSWGRDTEAFF. For the CDR3, the DNA is TGTGCCAGCAGTTACTCGTGGGGGCGGGACACTGAAGCTTTCTTT. The V call is TRBV6-5, the J call TRBJ1-1, with D possibly being TRBD1 (6 bases). Germline-derived CDR1 and CDR2 are MNHEY and SVGAGI. This CDR3 region has 15 residues. V was clipped by 0 bases and J by 3 bases, with 11 bases between them.